The 27 T cell receptor beta chains below all came from one sample that was sequenced in a study of radiotherapy plus CTLA-4 blockade in lung cancer. The data were produced by immunoSEQ multiplex PCR, yet TCRdb's version contains in-frame clones alone and is incomplete. The data show roughly 50,000 clones, roughly four fifths seen once. The specimen comprised peripheral blood, sampled from a patient treated with radiotherapy plus ipilimumab. The receptors come from a human donor with non-small cell lung cancer whose response to radiotherapy plus ipilimumab could not be evaluated.

The genes are TRBV10-2 and TRBJ2-6; D unclear. The length of the CDR3 is 14 residues. The V and J ends lost 3 bases and 2 bases respectively, with 5 bases between them. CDR1 WSHSY and CDR2 SAAADI come from the germline V gene. As DNA, the CDR3 is TGCGCCAGCAGTGAAACAGCTGGGGCCAACGTCCTGACTTTC. Translated: CASSETAGANVLTF.

J is TRBJ2-7 and V is TRBV28; D is perhaps TRBD1 (6 bases). The CDR3 extends over 14 amino acids. Germline V gene sequence: CDR1 MDHEN, CDR2 SYDVKM. V dropped 6 bases and J dropped 0 bases, with 12 bases sitting between them. In nucleotides, the CDR3 is TGTGCCAGCAGGGACAGACTTGGCTCCTACGAGCAGTACTTC. Its translation: CASRDRLGSYEQYF.

This clone appeared once. The chain employs TRBV4-3 and TRBJ1-2; the D gene is possibly TRBD1 (6 bases). The CDR3 has 15 residues. The germline V gene encodes CDR1 LGHNA and CDR2 YSLEER. V was shortened by 1 base and J by 8 bases, with 17 bases between the two germline ends. The CDR3 loop is CASSQGNAAQGGYTF. The CDR3 DNA reads as TGCGCCAGCAGCCAAGGGAATGCGGCACAGGGAGGCTACACCTTC.

V is TRBV4-3 and J is TRBJ2-7; 9 nucleotides match TRBD2. The CDR3 has 17 amino acids. The V and J ends lost 0 bases and 4 bases, in that order; junction bases with no gene match: 10. Germline CDR1 reads LGHNA; CDR2 reads YSLEER. The CDR3 sequence is CASSQDRGAGGSYEQYF. CDR3 DNA sequence: TGCGCCAGCAGCCAAGACCGGGGGGCGGGAGGGAGTTACGAGCAGTACTTC.

V usage is TRBV27 and J usage is TRBJ1-2; 9 positions agree with TRBD1. The trim removed 5 bases at V and 2 bases at J, leaving 6 bases unmatched. The CDR3 length is 15 residues. The germline V gene has CDR1 MNHEY and CDR2 SMNVEV (reference sequence). The CDR3 loop reads CASSRHRGQNYGYTF. The CDR3 DNA reads TGTGCCAGCAGTCGTCACAGGGGGCAAAACTATGGCTACACCTTC.

The chain uses TRBV19 and TRBJ2-1; D is possibly TRBD1 (6 bases). With 4 bases removed from V and 4 bases from J, the gap between germline ends came to 20 bases. CDR3 size: 17 residues. The germline CDR1 and CDR2 sequences are LNHDA and SQIVND (reference sequence). CDR3 protein: CASSTRTDSTLYNEQFF. For the CDR3, the DNA is TGTGCCAGTAGTACTAGGACAGATTCTACCTTGTACAATGAGCAGTTCTTC.

This clone was seen once. V usage is TRBV5-4 and J usage is TRBJ1-2, with D possibly being TRBD1 (6 bases). V shed 0 bases and J shed 5 bases, with 17 bases lying between them. Germline CDR1 reads SGHNT; CDR2 reads YYREEE (reference sequence). The CDR3 contains 16 residues. CDR3 in amino acids: CASSLEGARGSYGYTF. CDR3 sequence (DNA): TGTGCCAGCAGCTTGGAAGGGGCCAGGGGATCTTATGGCTACACCTTC. Variable domain in full (rest from reference TRBV5-4 and TRBJ1-2): ETGVTQSPTHLIKTRGQQVTLRCSSQSGHNTVSWYQQALGQGPQFIFQYYREEENGRGNFPPRFSGLQFPNYSSELNVNALELDDSALYLCASSLEGARGSYGYTFGSGTRLTVV.

This chain connects TRBV9 to TRBJ1-2; TRBD1 agrees at 10 bases. The CDR3 is made up of 14 amino acids. Trimming removed 6 bases from V and 0 bases from J; junction bases left unmatched: 2. From germline, CDR1 is SGDLS and CDR2 YYNGEE. The chain's CDR3 is CASKGTGANYGYTF. CDR3 DNA: TGTGCCAGCAAAGGGACAGGGGCTAACTATGGCTACACCTTC.

J is TRBJ2-1 and V is TRBV5-1; the D gene is possibly TRBD2 (6 bases). The CDR3 runs 15 residues. V was clipped by 2 bases and J by 0 bases, with 9 bases between them. Germline values: CDR1 SGHRS, CDR2 YFSETQ. The CDR3 region is CASSLGTSSYNEQFF. DNA for the CDR3: TGCGCCAGCAGCTTAGGGACTTCCTCCTACAATGAGCAGTTCTTC.

V is TRBV29-1 and J is TRBJ2-1; 15 bases align to TRBD2. Germline values: CDR1 SQVTM, CDR2 ANQGSEA. J was trimmed by 12 bases and V by 6 bases; bases with no gene match: 15. This CDR3 comprises 16 residues. The CDR3 reads CSVGLAGGTYPQTQFF. In DNA form, the CDR3 reads TGCAGCGTGGGACTAGCGGGAGGAACTTACCCCCAAACGCAGTTCTTC.

This clone was detected only a few times. The chain joins TRBV5-6 to TRBJ1-4; tentatively, D is TRBD1 (5 bases). Deletions cut 0 bases from V and 8 bases from J, with 11 bases between. The CDR3 covers 14 residues. Germline CDR1 is SGHDT and CDR2 is YYEEEE. CDR3 nucleotides: TGTGCCAGCAGCTTGGGACAGATGAAGGAAAAACTGTTTTTT. This codes for CASSLGQMKEKLFF.

The chain joins TRBV19 to TRBJ1-3, with D perhaps TRBD1 (5 bases). The CDR3 is made up of 17 amino acids. Trimming pared 5 bases from V and 0 bases from J, leaving 17 bases between. CDR1 LNHDA and CDR2 SQIVND come from the germline V gene (reference sequence). The CDR3 coding sequence is TGTGCCAGTAGTTTTCCAGGGCGAGGCAACTCTGGAAACACCATATATTTT. Amino acids: CASSFPGRGNSGNTIYF.

The genes are TRBV29-1 and TRBJ2-7; 10 bases are a match to TRBD1. The V and J ends lost 7 bases and 7 bases, in that order; junction bases with no gene match: 7. The CDR3 loop spans 12 amino acids. Germline CDR1 is SQVTM and CDR2 is ANQGSEA. CDR3 in DNA: TGCAGCGCCCGTGGGACAGGGGTAGAGCAGTACTTC. Translation: CSARGTGVEQYF.

The chain employs TRBV9 and TRBJ2-6; D is ambiguous. The germline CDR1 and CDR2 sequences are SGDLS and YYNGEE. This CDR3 region has 14 residues. The ends were cut back, 4 bases at V and 2 bases at J, with 7 bases in the middle. The CDR3 DNA is TGTGCCAGCAGCCTGCCGGCTGGGGCCAACGTCCTGACTTTC. Encoded protein: CASSLPAGANVLTF. Full variable domain (rest looked up from reference TRBV9 and TRBJ2-6): DSGVTQTPKHLITATGQRVTLRCSPRSGDLSVYWYQQSLDQGLQFLIQYYNGEERAKGNILERFSAQQFPDLHSELNLSSLELGDSALYFCASSLPAGANVLTFGAGSRLTVL.

Details on this clone: At one of its ends the junction is not consistent with the germline gene, which may arise from a read error. The CDR3 loop is CATSGTPRYGQYF. CDR3 nucleotide sequence: TGTGCCACTTCCGGGACTCCTCGTTACGGGCAGTACTTC. The chain joins TRBV6-6 to TRBJ2-7; TRBD2 is a possible D gene (6 bases). The CDR3 totals 13 residues. The germline CDR1 and CDR2 sequences are MNHNY and SVGAGI (reference sequence).

This rearrangement joins TRBV18 to TRBJ1-2; D is possibly TRBD1 (5 bases). Between the trimmed V and J ends, which lost 5 bases and 8 bases, there was a span of 12 bases. The CDR3 is 12 residues long. Germline lookup yields CDR1 KGHSH and CDR2 LQKENI. The CDR3 sequence is CASSSPTGGYTF. CDR3 sequence (DNA): TGTGCCAGCTCATCTCCCACAGGCGGCTACACCTTC.

The chain is built from TRBV7-9 and TRBJ1-1; a weak D match, TRBD1 (6 bases). Trimming left V 5 bases short and J 7 bases short, with 20 bases between. The CDR3 loop spans 15 amino acids. CDR1 and CDR2 from the germline V gene are SEHNR and FQNEAQ (reference sequence). The chain's CDR3 is CASSRQVSGPFEAFF. Here the CDR3 DNA reads TGTGCCAGCAGCAGACAGGTTTCGGGTCCCTTTGAAGCTTTCTTT.

Only a few counts were recorded for this clone. J is TRBJ1-1 and V is TRBV7-2; no clear D. CDR1 and CDR2 from the germline V gene are SGHTA and FQGNSA. V shed 8 bases and J shed 6 bases, with 19 bases lying between them. This CDR3 region has 14 residues. The chain's CDR3 is CASGPGPGWAEAFF. CDR3 in DNA: TGTGCCAGCGGCCCTGGGCCTGGTTGGGCTGAAGCTTTCTTT.

This clone was observed a single time. The chain combines TRBV5-1 with TRBJ2-3, with 7 bases matching TRBD1. Germline values: CDR1 SGHRS, CDR2 YFSETQ. Trimming at V came to 4 bases and at J to 5 bases, leaving 13 bases not matched to a gene. There are 16 residues in the CDR3. CDR3 loop: CASSPDREVRRDTQYF. The CDR3 nucleotides read TGCGCCAGCAGCCCTGACAGGGAAGTGCGTCGAGATACGCAGTATTTT.

V is TRBV9 and J is TRBJ2-7, with a possible D match to TRBD1 (6 bases). Germline-derived CDR1 and CDR2 are SGDLS and YYNGEE. Trimming cost V 0 bases and J 5 bases, with 15 bases left between them. The CDR3 is made up of 15 amino acids. Written as DNA, the CDR3 is TGTGCCAGCAGCGTAGACCCTAACAGGGTCCACGAGCAGTACTTC. This translates into CASSVDPNRVHEQYF.

To note about this clone: Other nucleotide sequences in the sample specify the same CDR3. The rearrangement links TRBV5-4 to TRBJ1-1; a possible D gene is TRBD1 (5 bases). V was trimmed by 2 bases and J by 3 bases, leaving 14 bases between them. Germline lookup yields CDR1 SGHNT and CDR2 YYREEE (reference sequence). The length of the CDR3 is 15 residues. The CDR3 loop reads CASSLGQGGYTEAFF. CDR3 nucleotides: TGTGCCAGCAGCTTAGGTCAGGGAGGATACACTGAAGCTTTCTTT. Full variable domain (missing parts from reference TRBV5-4 and TRBJ1-1): ETGVTQSPTHLIKTRGQQVTLRCSSQSGHNTVSWYQQALGQGPQFIFQYYREEENGRGNFPPRFSGLQFPNYSSELNVNALELDDSALYLCASSLGQGGYTEAFFGQGTRLTVV.

The rearrangement uses TRBV4-3 and TRBJ1-2; D uncertain. CDR3 length: 14 amino acids. Germline values: CDR1 LGHNA, CDR2 YSLEER. Trimming stripped 0 bases from V and 5 bases from J, with 10 bases between. CDR3 in amino acids: CASSQDTEVYGYTF. CDR3 in DNA: TGCGCCAGCAGCCAAGATACAGAAGTTTATGGCTACACCTTC.

This chain connects TRBV7-9 to TRBJ1-4; 7 nucleotides line up with TRBD1. The germline V gene has CDR1 SEHNR and CDR2 FQNEAQ (reference sequence). V lost 5 bases and J lost 7; bases outside the gene matches: 19. The CDR3 contains 18 residues. The CDR3 protein is CASSPGSTGTAGGEKLFF. The CDR3 region has the DNA TGTGCCAGCAGCCCGGGATCGACCGGGACAGCCGGGGGTGAAAAACTGTTTTTT.

This clone was seen a single time. The chain uses TRBV18 and TRBJ2-1; 10 bases are shared with TRBD2. This CDR3 contains 16 residues. The germline V gene encodes CDR1 KGHSH and CDR2 LQKENI. Losses at the gene ends were 3 bases for V and 9 bases for J; bases not matched to a gene: 11. CDR3 loop: CASSPRTSGPESEQFF. CDR3 DNA: TGTGCCAGCTCACCTAGGACTAGCGGACCGGAAAGTGAGCAGTTCTTC.

V gene TRBV7-9 combines with J gene TRBJ2-2; 7 nucleotides match TRBD1. Germline assignment: CDR1 SEHNR and CDR2 FQNEAQ (reference sequence). There are 14 residues in the CDR3. J lost 6 bases, V lost 3 bases, and 4 bases had no gene match. The DNA of the CDR3 is TGTGCCAGCAGCTTTACAGGGGATTCCGGGGAGCTGTTTTTT. Its translation: CASSFTGDSGELFF.

The chain links TRBV11-2 to TRBJ2-2; TRBD2 matches 11 bases. Trimming at V came to 1 base and at J to 0 bases, leaving 4 bases not matched to a gene. Germline loops: CDR1 SGHAT, CDR2 FQNNGV. The CDR3 length is 18 residues. The CDR3: CASSLASGRSTNTGELFF. CDR3 DNA sequence: TGTGCCAGCAGCTTAGCTAGCGGGAGGTCTACGAACACCGGGGAGCTGTTTTTT.

The chain combines TRBV7-9 with TRBJ1-1; possible D gene TRBD1, 6 bases. From germline, CDR1 is SEHNR and CDR2 FQNEAQ (reference sequence). V shed 5 bases and J shed 2 bases, with 18 bases lying between them. The CDR3 extends over 16 amino acids. CDR3 loop: CASSLPSGGGNTEAFF. The CDR3 DNA is TGTGCCAGCAGCCTACCCTCGGGAGGGGGAAACACTGAAGCTTTCTTT.